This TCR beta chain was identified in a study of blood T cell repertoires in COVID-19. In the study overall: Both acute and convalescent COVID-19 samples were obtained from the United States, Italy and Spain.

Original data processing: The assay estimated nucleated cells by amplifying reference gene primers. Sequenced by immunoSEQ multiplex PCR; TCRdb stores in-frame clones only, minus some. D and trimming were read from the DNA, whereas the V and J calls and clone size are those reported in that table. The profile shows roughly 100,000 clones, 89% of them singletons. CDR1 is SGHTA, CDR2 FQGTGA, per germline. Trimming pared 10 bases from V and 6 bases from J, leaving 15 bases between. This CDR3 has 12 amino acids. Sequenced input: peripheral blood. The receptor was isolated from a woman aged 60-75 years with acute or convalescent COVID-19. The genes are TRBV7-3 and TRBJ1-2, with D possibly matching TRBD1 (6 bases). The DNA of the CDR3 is TGTGCCACCAGTTCAGGGGAAGATGGCTACACCTTC. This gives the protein CATSSGEDGYTF.